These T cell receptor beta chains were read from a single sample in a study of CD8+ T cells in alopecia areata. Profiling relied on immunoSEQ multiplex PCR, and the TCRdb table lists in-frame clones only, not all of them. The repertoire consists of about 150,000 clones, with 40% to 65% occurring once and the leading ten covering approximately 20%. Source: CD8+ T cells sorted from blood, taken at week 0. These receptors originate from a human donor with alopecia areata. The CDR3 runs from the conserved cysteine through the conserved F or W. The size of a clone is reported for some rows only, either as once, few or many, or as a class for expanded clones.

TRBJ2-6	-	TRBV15	CATSQQGAGANVLTF
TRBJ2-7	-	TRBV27	CASAVFGQGYEQYF
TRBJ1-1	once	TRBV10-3	CAITDREGTEAFF
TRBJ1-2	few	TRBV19	CASSMGTGSGYTF
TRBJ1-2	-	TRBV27	CASSLGAGDGYTF
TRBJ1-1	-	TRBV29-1	CSVVGNTEAFF
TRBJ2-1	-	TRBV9	CASSTNRGKEGNEQFF
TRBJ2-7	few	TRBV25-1	CASSEGEQYF
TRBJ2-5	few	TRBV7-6	CASSSDFQETQYF
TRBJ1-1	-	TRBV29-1	CSVPLGGTEAFF
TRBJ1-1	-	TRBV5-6	CASSLGVTEAFF
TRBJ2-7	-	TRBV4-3	CASSQERTGGEEQYF
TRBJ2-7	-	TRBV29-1	CSVTGGRRPEQYF
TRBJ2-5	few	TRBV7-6	CASSLSGGQETQYF
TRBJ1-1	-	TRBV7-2	CASSWTAGTRNTEAFF
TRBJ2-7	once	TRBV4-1	CASSQDIRNYEQYF
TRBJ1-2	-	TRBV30	CAWQRASNYGYTF
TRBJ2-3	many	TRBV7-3	CASSLTGGQGDTQYF
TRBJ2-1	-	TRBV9	CASSVAEGDEQFF
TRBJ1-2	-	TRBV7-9	CASSLEQTYGYTF
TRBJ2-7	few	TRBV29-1	CSVPFGGEQYF
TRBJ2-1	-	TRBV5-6	CASSFGTSEGNEQFF
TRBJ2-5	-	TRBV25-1	CASSEFQETQYF
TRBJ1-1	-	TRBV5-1	CASSPGQLEAFF
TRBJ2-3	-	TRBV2	CASSEALLRGDTQYF
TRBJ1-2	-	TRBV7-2	CASSQTDGTNHYGYTF
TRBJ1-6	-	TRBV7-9	CASSSDRFGSPLHF
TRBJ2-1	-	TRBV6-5	CASRQTRNNEQFF
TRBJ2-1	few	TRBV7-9	CASSLPPLGYNEQFF
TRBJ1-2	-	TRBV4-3	CASSQDRQNYGYTF
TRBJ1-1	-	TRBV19	CASSIPGSEAFF
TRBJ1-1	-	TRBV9	CASSVSRLNTEAFF
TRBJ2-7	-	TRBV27	CASSISTSGLEQYF
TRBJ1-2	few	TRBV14	CASSQRTGYGYTF
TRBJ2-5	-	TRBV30	CAWSARGGQETQYF
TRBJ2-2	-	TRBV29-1	CSVQSDLGELFF